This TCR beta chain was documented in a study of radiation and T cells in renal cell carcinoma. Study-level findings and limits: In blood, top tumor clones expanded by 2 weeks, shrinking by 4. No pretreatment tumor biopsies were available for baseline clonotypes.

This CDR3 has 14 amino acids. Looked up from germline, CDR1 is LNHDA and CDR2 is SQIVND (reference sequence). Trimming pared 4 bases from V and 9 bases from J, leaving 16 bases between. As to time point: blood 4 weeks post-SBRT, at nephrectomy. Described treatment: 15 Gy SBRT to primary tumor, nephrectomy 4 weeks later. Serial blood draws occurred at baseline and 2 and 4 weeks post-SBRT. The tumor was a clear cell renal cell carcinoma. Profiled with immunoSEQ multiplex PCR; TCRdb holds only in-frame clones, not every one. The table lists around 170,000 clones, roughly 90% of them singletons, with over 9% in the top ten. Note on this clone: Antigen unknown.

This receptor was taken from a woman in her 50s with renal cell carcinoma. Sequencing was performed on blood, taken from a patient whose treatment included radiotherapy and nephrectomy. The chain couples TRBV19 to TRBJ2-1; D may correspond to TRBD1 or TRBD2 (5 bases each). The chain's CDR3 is CASSTYLGDGEQFF. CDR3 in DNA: TGTGCCAGTAGTACGTATCTGGGGGACGGTGAGCAGTTCTTC.